This T cell receptor beta chain is drawn from a study of radiation and T cells in renal cell carcinoma (dated by TCRdb to 2020 to 2022). Concerning the study at large: Samples were obtained from a clinical trial, in which 15 Gy stereotactic body radiation therapy was delivered to primary renal cell carcinomas and nephrectomy was performed 4 weeks later. A total of under 60 samples underwent TCR beta sequencing, made up of 26 tumors and about 27 peripheral blood samples. In the 53 samples combined, around 3.9 million unique CDR3 nucleotide sequences were found, encoding 2 million to 3 million unique CDR3 amino acid sequences. Study-wide conclusions, independent of this receptor: Because no pretreatment tumor biopsies were available, whether clonotypes were present in the tumor at baseline could not be determined. An increase in top tumor clonotypes in blood was observed from baseline to 2 weeks post-radiation, followed by contraction by 4 weeks, which was taken to suggest transient expansion of tumor-resident clones. With a single-armed trial design, the study had no way to address how radiation dose or scheduling affects the TCR repertoire. Dynamics of the blood repertoire were not tracked past 4 weeks after treatment.

This specimen's time point label, interpreted: blood 2 weeks post-SBRT. The sample's treatment or condition label, in plain terms: 15 Gy SBRT to primary tumor, nephrectomy 4 weeks later. To follow tumor-enriched clonotypes, peripheral blood was collected serially from radiation-treated patients at baseline and again at 2 weeks and 4 weeks after SBRT. Renal cell carcinoma with clear cell pathology was present in all patients. The QIAamp DNA Blood Mini Kit (Qiagen) was used to prepare genomic DNA for TCR sequencing. The analyses included only samples that passed all quality control checks. The cysteine opens and the phenylalanine closes a CDR3 of 13 amino acids. Left in the record is the CDR3 DNA by itself, 39 bases read in frame from the first base. The germline V gene provides CDR1 SGHRS and CDR2 YFSETQ. The V and J ends are trimmed by 4 bases and 1 base, leaving 8 bases between them. This clone was seen many times. Its cognate antigen has yet to be identified. Per-nucleotide qualities are absent, and no much larger clonotype sits a single base away.

Following the manufacturer's recommendations, the immunoSEQ kit was used to generate TCR beta libraries from genomic DNA. To prepare the libraries, a first multiplex PCR with proprietary primers was run, followed by a second PCR that added unique barcodes, and a bead cleanup was done after each round. A kit-provided positive control reaction and a negative control reaction were included in every sample batch. The final libraries were assessed on an Agilent 4200 TapeStation D1000 ScreenTape, pooled by volume, and quantified by qPCR. Sequencing ran on an Illumina NextSeq500 with a MidOutput 150-cycle cartridge, using 156 Read1 and 15 Index1 cycles with kit custom primers. The pooled library was loaded at roughly 1 pM, with a roughly 21% PhiX control spiked in. The study's processing was this. Vendor-processed data were analyzed in R, with a clonotype defined as all T cells sharing the same CDR3 nucleotide sequence. In the clone abundance analyses, frequencies were normalized to the 10,000 most abundant clones in each sample. Public T cell clones, which averaged fewer than five per sample, were excluded before analysis. An abundance difference of at least 32-fold between compartments was the criterion for calling clonotypes tumor-enriched or baseline blood-enriched. Clonotypes expanded or contracted between blood time points were identified with a beta-binomial differential abundance model. Tumor-blood repertoire similarity was measured with the Baroni-Urbani and Buser coefficient, and group comparisons used two-tailed Wilcoxon tests in R. Held by TCRdb, this immuneACCESS table contains in-frame sequences only and omits some clones. Under half of the omission traces to an unresolved V gene where checked; the cause of the rest is unknown. V and J calls and clone size are given by that table; D and trimming were obtained from the DNA. This sample comprises 150,000 to 160,000 clones, roughly 90% of them detected only once. The top ten hold approximately 12% of the sample.

The origin of this receptor is a woman aged 45-60 years with renal cell carcinoma. The starting material was blood, obtained from a patient whose treatment included radiotherapy and nephrectomy. This chain joins TRBV5-1 to TRBJ2-5, with no reliable assignment of the D segment. CDR3 loop: CASSKSRQETQYF. The nucleotides read TGCGCCAGCAGCAAAAGCCGCCAAGAGACCCAGTACTTC.